A selection of T cell receptor beta chains follows, all from one sample in a study of blood T cell repertoires in COVID-19. Produced via immunoSEQ multiplex PCR; TCRdb's table is partial and in-frame only. The repertoire has around 100,000 clones, more than 70% of them found once; the top ten carry almost 8.5%. The sequenced material came from peripheral blood. These receptors were taken from a woman in her 70s who had recovered from COVID-19. The CDR3 runs from the conserved cysteine through the conserved F or W. The D gene is left open where the match is weak. Only some rows state a clone size, as once, few, many or a class for expanded clones.

clone size	V gene	D gene	J gene	CDR3 DNA	CDR3 protein
NA	TRBV29-1	TRBD1	TRBJ2-7	TGCAGCGTCCGAGGACAGGGTAGGACCTACGAGCAGTACTTC	CSVRGQGRTYEQYF
NA	TRBV5-1	TRBD2	TRBJ2-2	TGCGCCAGCATGAGGCTAGCGGGAGGGCCGGGCACCGGGGAGCTGTTTTTT	CASMRLAGGPGTGELFF
NA	TRBV30	NA	TRBJ1-1	TGTGCCTGGAGCGGCGGGAGGGGTACTGAAGCTTTCTTT	CAWSGGRGTEAFF
NA	TRBV7-9	TRBD1	TRBJ2-7	TGTGCCAGCAGCGCTCGAAGTGCGGGACAGGGGGAGCGGAACGAGCAGTACTTC	CASSARSAGQGERNEQYF
few	TRBV29-1	TRBD1	TRBJ1-4	TGCAGCGTTAATACAGGGGTAGGGGAAAAACTGTTTTTT	CSVNTGVGEKLFF
NA	TRBV9	NA	TRBJ2-3	TGTGCCAGCAGCGTCAAGGGGTCCAGGGAAGCAGATACGCAGTATTTT	CASSVKGSREADTQYF
NA	TRBV4-3	TRBD1	TRBJ2-7	TGCGCCAGCAGCCAGGACAGGGACCGCGAGCAGTACTTC	CASSQDRDREQYF
NA	TRBV29-1	TRBD1	TRBJ2-3	TGCAGCACCCGACAGGGGGCGATCACAGATACGCAGTATTTT	CSTRQGAITDTQYF
NA	TRBV7-2	NA	TRBJ2-7	TGTGCCAGCAGCTTAGGCGCCCGCTCCTACGAGCAGTACTTC	CASSLGARSYEQYF
NA	TRBV2	TRBD2	TRBJ2-1	TGTGCCAGCAGTGAACAAGCGGGAGTATCAAATGAGCAGTTCTTC	CASSEQAGVSNEQFF
NA	TRBV4-1	TRBD1	TRBJ2-2	TGCGCCAGCAGCACGGGACAGGGGTTCCACACCGGGGAGCTGTTTTTT	CASSTGQGFHTGELFF
NA	TRBV10-3	NA	TRBJ2-1	TGTGCCATCAGTGAGTCGGAGTTGGGTCACAATGAGCAGTTCTTC	CAISESELGHNEQFF
few	TRBV7-6	TRBD2	TRBJ2-2	TGTGCCAGCAGCTGGCCAGCGGGGAGTATCACCGGGGAGCTGTTTTTT	CASSWPAGSITGELFF
NA	TRBV7-6	NA	TRBJ1-1	TGTGCCAGCAGCTTAGCGCATGAAGGGGACACTGAAGCTTTCTTT	CASSLAHEGDTEAFF
NA	TRBV5-6	TRBD2	TRBJ2-3	TGTGCCAGCAGCTTGCGGCTAGCGGGGGCAGATACGCAGTATTTT	CASSLRLAGADTQYF
NA	TRBV7-2	TRBD2	TRBJ2-4	TGTGCCAGCAGCCCCCGAGGGGAGGGAGCCAAAAACATTCAGTACTTC	CASSPRGEGAKNIQYF
NA	TRBV6-5	TRBD2	TRBJ2-3	TGTGCCAGCAGTTACCCGGGGGGGTGTGAGTATTTT	CASSYPGGCEYF
NA	TRBV6-1	TRBD1	TRBJ2-5	TGTGCCAGCAGTGAACAGGGACAGGGCCAAGAGACCCAGTACTTC	CASSEQGQGQETQYF
NA	TRBV7-3	NA	TRBJ2-5	TGTGCCAGCAGCCTCGGGGTCCAAGAGACCCAGTACTTC	CASSLGVQETQYF
NA	TRBV7-3	TRBD1	TRBJ2-3	TGTGCCAGCAGCTTGACCGGGACAGGGCGCTCAGATACGCAGTATTTT	CASSLTGTGRSDTQYF
NA	TRBV5-1	NA	TRBJ2-7	TGCGCCAGCAGCTTGGGACAGGCTAGCTACGAGCAGTACTTC	CASSLGQASYEQYF
NA	TRBV25-1	TRBD2	TRBJ2-7	TGTGCCAGCAGGGGGACTAGCCCGGGGGGCGAGCAGTACTTC	CASRGTSPGGEQYF
NA	TRBV5-1	NA	TRBJ1-2	TGCGCCAGCAGCACTGTCGGCTATGGCTACACCTTC	CASSTVGYGYTF
NA	TRBV7-8	NA	TRBJ1-6	TGTGCCAGCAGCTTAATAAGTAGGGGATTGAATTCACCCCTCCACTTT	CASSLISRGLNSPLHF
NA	TRBV7-9	TRBD1	TRBJ1-2	TGTGCCAGCAGCCAGGACAGGGGAAGCTATGGCTACACCTTC	CASSQDRGSYGYTF
NA	TRBV9	NA	TRBJ1-4	TGTGCCAGCAGCGGGGAGACCATACGGGGTGAAAAACTGTTTTTT	CASSGETIRGEKLFF
NA	TRBV24-1	TRBD1	TRBJ2-2	TGTGCCACCAGTGATATAACAGGGGGTCCCGGGGAGCTGTTTTTT	CATSDITGGPGELFF
NA	TRBV18	TRBD1	TRBJ1-5	TGTGCCAGCTCCCATGGACAGGGCCATCAGCCCCAGCATTTT	CASSHGQGHQPQHF
NA	TRBV5-4	NA	TRBJ2-5	TGTGCCAGCAGTCGGGACAAGCAAGAGACCCAGTACTTC	CASSRDKQETQYF
few	TRBV18	NA	TRBJ1-2	TGTGCCAGCTCACCAGACAGCATTTATGGCTACACCTTC	CASSPDSIYGYTF
NA	TRBV15	NA	TRBJ2-7	TGTGCCACCAGCAGGGGGGGACGGCACGAGCAGTACTTC	CATSRGGRHEQYF
NA	TRBV7-9	NA	TRBJ1-5	TGTGCCAGCAGCTACGGGACACTTAGCAATCAGCCCCAGCATTTT	CASSYGTLSNQPQHF
NA	TRBV6-5	TRBD2	TRBJ2-7	TGTGCCAGCAGCCTAGCGGGGGGTTACGAGCAGTACTTC	CASSLAGGYEQYF
NA	TRBV18	NA	TRBJ2-7	TGTGCCAGCTCACCAATACTGTCCTACGAGCAGTACTTC	CASSPILSYEQYF
NA	TRBV5-1	TRBD2	TRBJ2-1	TGCGCCAGCAGCTCCGGGACTAGCGGGCTTTACAATGAGCAGTTCTTC	CASSSGTSGLYNEQFF
NA	TRBV7-2	NA	TRBJ2-7	TGTGCCAGCAGCCCCTTCGGAGGGCGGCTCGTCTACGAGCAGTACTTC	CASSPFGGRLVYEQYF
NA	TRBV6-2/TRBV6-3	NA	TRBJ1-1	TGTGCCAGCAGTTACCCCTACACTGAAGCTTTCTTT	CASSYPYTEAFF
few	TRBV7-9	TRBD1	TRBJ2-3	TGTGCCAGCAGCTTATCCACAGGGGGTACGCAGTATTTT	CASSLSTGGTQYF
NA	TRBV7-2	NA	TRBJ2-5	TGTGCCAGCAGCCTCGACTACCAAGAGACCCAGTACTTC	CASSLDYQETQYF
NA	TRBV6-5	TRBD2	TRBJ2-2	TGTGCCAGCGTAGCCCTAGCGGCCACCGGGGAGCTGTTTTTT	CASVALAATGELFF
NA	TRBV10-3	NA	TRBJ2-5	TGTGCCATCAGCTCTGAGGGGGGGGCCCCCTGGAGGGAGACCCAGTACTTC	CAISSEGGAPWRETQYF
NA	TRBV2	NA	TRBJ1-1	TGTGCCAGCAGTGAGGACAGAAGTGGATACACTGAAGCTTTCTTT	CASSEDRSGYTEAFF
NA	TRBV5-8	NA	TRBJ2-7	TGTGCCAGCAGCTTGCGGGGCGAGCAGTACTTC	CASSLRGEQYF
NA	TRBV5-1	TRBD2	TRBJ2-7	TGCGCCAGCAGCTTGGACCCGGGACTAGCGGGAGTAGGCGAGCAGTACTTC	CASSLDPGLAGVGEQYF
NA	TRBV29-1	TRBD1	TRBJ2-5	TGCAGCGTGACCCGGACAGGGAGAGAACAAGAGACCCAGTACTTC	CSVTRTGREQETQYF
few	TRBV18	TRBD1	TRBJ2-3	TGTGCCAGCTCACGACAGGGTCGGAGCACAGATACGCAGTATTTT	CASSRQGRSTDTQYF
NA	TRBV18	NA	TRBJ1-1	TGTGCCAGCTCACCACCTCCAAGATCGACGAGGAGAACTGAAGCTTTCTTT	CASSPPPRSTRRTEAFF
once	TRBV28	NA	TRBJ1-4	TGTGCCAGCAGTTTAAGGTTTCGGGGTGCAACTAATGAAAAACTGTTTTTT	CASSLRFRGATNEKLFF
NA	TRBV28	TRBD2	TRBJ2-1	TGTGCCAGCAGCGAGCCGGGACTAGCGGGAGGGCATGAGCAGTTCTTC	CASSEPGLAGGHEQFF
NA	TRBV7-2	TRBD1	TRBJ1-3	TGTGCCAGCAGCCCTGGACAGGCGCTCTCTGGAAACACCATATATTTT	CASSPGQALSGNTIYF
NA	TRBV7-7	TRBD2	TRBJ2-5	TGTGCCAGCAGTCCGGGACTAGCGGGAGTAGAGACCCAGTACTTC	CASSPGLAGVETQYF
NA	TRBV10-3	NA	TRBJ2-6	TGTGCCATCAGTGAACGGGGTCCAGACTCTGGGGCCAACGTCCTGACTTTC	CAISERGPDSGANVLTF
NA	TRBV27	TRBD2	TRBJ2-3	TGTGCCAGCAGTTTGTACCCGACTAGCGGGAGCGCAGATACGCAGTATTTT	CASSLYPTSGSADTQYF
NA	TRBV5-4	TRBD1	TRBJ1-1	TGTGCCAGCAGCGTCGGAGGGGGCCTTCTCCGGGAAGCTTTCTTT	CASSVGGGLLREAFF
NA	TRBV3-1/TRBV3-2	NA	TRBJ1-2	TGTGCCAGCAGCCCCTCCGGTGTTTCGAACTATGGCTACACCTTC	CASSPSGVSNYGYTF
NA	TRBV5-6	TRBD2	TRBJ2-3	TGTGCCAGCAGCTCCCCGGGACTAGCGGGGGGGGTCACAGATACGCAGTATTTT	CASSSPGLAGGVTDTQYF
NA	TRBV5-1	NA	TRBJ1-6	TGCGCCAGCAGCCTCCGGCAGGGGAATTCACCCCTCCACTTT	CASSLRQGNSPLHF
few	TRBV7-2	NA	TRBJ1-4	TGTGCCAGCAGCGCCGGACAGAGGGAAAAACTGTTTTTT	CASSAGQREKLFF
NA	TRBV7-2	NA	TRBJ1-1	TGTGCCAGCAGCCGGGGGTTGGGGGACACTGAAGCTTTCTTT	CASSRGLGDTEAFF